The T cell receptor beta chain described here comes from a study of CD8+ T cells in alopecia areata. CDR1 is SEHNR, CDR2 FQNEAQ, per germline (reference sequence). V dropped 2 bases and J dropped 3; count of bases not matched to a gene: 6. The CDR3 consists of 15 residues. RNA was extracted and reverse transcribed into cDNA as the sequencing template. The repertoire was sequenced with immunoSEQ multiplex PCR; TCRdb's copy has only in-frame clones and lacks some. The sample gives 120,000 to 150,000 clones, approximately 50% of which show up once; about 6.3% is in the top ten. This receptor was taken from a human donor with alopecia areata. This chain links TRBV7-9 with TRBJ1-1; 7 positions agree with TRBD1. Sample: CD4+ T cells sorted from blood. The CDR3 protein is CASSLYRQGDTEAFF. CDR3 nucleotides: TGTGCCAGCAGCTTATATCGCCAGGGGGACACTGAAGCTTTCTTT. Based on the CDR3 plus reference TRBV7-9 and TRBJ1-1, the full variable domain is DTGVSQNPRHKITKRGQNVTFRCDPISEHNRLYWYRQTLGQGPEFLTYFQNEAQLEKSRLLSDRFSAERPKGSFSTLEIQRTEQGDSAMYLCASSLYRQGDTEAFFGQGTRLTVV.